The subject of this entry is one T cell receptor beta chain. Germline CDR1 reads MNHEY; CDR2 reads SMNVEV (reference sequence). Trimming took 5 bases from V and 0 from J; bases not matched to a gene: 12. This CDR3 has 20 residues. TCRdb keeps only in-frame clones here, not all; method: immunoSEQ multiplex PCR. Of some 70,000 clones in the sample, less than 90% are singletons; the top ten hold 4.5% to 5.5%. The data originate from a study of Tregs in tolerant kidney transplant recipients. Sequencing input: CD4+ T cells from blood. The chain couples TRBV27 to TRBJ2-1; 14 bases line up with TRBD2. The TCR was taken from a human donor in good health. In nucleotides, the CDR3 is TGTGCCAGCAGTGCAGGGACTAGCGGGAGTCTAGTGAGCTCCTACAATGAGCAGTTCTTC. It translates to CASSAGTSGSLVSSYNEQFF.